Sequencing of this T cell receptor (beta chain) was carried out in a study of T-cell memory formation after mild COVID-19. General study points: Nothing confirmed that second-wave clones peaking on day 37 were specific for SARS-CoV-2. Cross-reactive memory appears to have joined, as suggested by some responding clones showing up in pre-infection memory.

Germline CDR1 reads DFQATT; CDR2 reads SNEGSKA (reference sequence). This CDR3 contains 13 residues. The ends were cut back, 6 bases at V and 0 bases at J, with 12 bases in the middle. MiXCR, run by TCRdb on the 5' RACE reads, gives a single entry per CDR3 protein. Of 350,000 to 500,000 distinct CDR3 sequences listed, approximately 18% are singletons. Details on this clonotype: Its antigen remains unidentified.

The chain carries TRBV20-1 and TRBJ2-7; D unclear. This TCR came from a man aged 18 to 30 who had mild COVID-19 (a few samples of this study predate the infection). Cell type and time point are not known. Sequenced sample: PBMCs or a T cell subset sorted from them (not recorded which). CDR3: CSAQDRSSYEQYF. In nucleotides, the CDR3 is TGCAGTGCCCAGGACCGCAGCTCCTACGAGCAGTACTTC.